This T cell receptor beta chain was recovered during a study of T cell changes during pregnancy in multiple sclerosis. Assay: immunoSEQ multiplex PCR; the TCRdb copy retains only in-frame clones and omits some. The sample carries just under 40,000 clones, 90% recorded once. The sequence derives from a female donor in good health, enrolled as a control in a pregnancy study. Source: CD4+ T cells from peripheral blood mononuclear cells, taken in the first trimester of pregnancy.

Written as DNA, the CDR3 is TGTGCTAGTGGTTTGGTACAGGCTAACTATGGCTACACCTTC. The encoded protein is CASGLVQANYGYTF. V is TRBV12-5 and J is TRBJ1-2; tentative D call: TRBD1 (5 bases). V lost 0 bases and J lost 0, with 5 bases in between. The CDR3 runs to 14 residues. Germline V CDR1 and CDR2: LGHNT, FRNRAP.